The clone carrying this T cell receptor beta chain was observed a single time. This specimen belongs to a study of blood T cell repertoires in COVID-19. Study-wide background: Whether acute or convalescent, the COVID-19 samples came from the United States, Italy and Spain. In each case, the material was cDNA or gDNA derived from T cells, B-cell-depleted T cells, or PBMCs.

How the authors handled the data: Using reference gene primer amplification, nucleated cell counts were estimated. Method: immunoSEQ multiplex PCR; TCRdb's copy keeps in-frame clones and lacks some. That table supplies the V and J calls and clone size; D and trimming were determined from the DNA. The sample includes hundreds of thousands of clones, roughly 88% of them seen just once. Source material: peripheral blood. The sequence was obtained from a woman in her 30s with active or convalescent COVID-19.

The CDR3 DNA reads TGTGCCAGCAGTTTTCCCGGCTATAATTCACCCCTCCACTTT. This codes for CASSFPGYNSPLHF. The V call is TRBV27, the J call TRBJ1-6, with no clear D. The V gene lost 3 bases and the J gene lost 3 bases, with 6 bases spanning the gap. In germline, CDR1 is MNHEY, CDR2 SMNVEV (reference sequence). CDR3 length: 14 amino acids.